These T cell receptor beta chains were read from a single sample in a study of cytomegalovirus exposure and HLA in healthy donors. The method was immunoSEQ multiplex PCR; TCRdb's version includes in-frame clones alone and lacks a portion of them. The sample lists 50,000 to 65,000 clones; more than 70% were seen once. The source material was PBMCs. All receptors come from a woman aged 18-30 years in good health and CMV-seronegative. Both conserved end residues are part of each CDR3. Fields, in order: clone size, J gene, V gene, D gene, CDR3 protein, CDR3 DNA. D genes are given only for firm matches. Clone size is shown for a subset of rows, as once, few, many or a class of expanded clone.

. | TRBJ1-3 | TRBV28 | . | CANSLPLVGGSGNTIYF | TGTGCCAACAGTTTACCCCTCGTTGGGGGGTCTGGAAACACCATATATTTT
. | TRBJ2-1 | TRBV28 | . | CASSSQSYNEQFF | TGTGCCAGCAGTTCCCAATCCTACAATGAGCAGTTCTTC
once | TRBJ2-4 | TRBV28 | . | CASTTGAKNIQYF | TGTGCCAGCACCACAGGAGCCAAAAACATTCAGTACTTC
. | TRBJ2-7 | TRBV30 | TRBD1 | CAWSAGQGSYEQYF | TGTGCCTGGAGTGCGGGACAGGGGTCCTACGAGCAGTACTTC
. | TRBJ2-2 | TRBV10-1 | . | CASSELSGELFF | TGCGCCAGCAGTGAACTTAGCGGGGAGCTGTTTTTT
. | TRBJ2-3 | TRBV9 | . | CASSVDYSTDTQYF | TGTGCCAGCAGCGTAGACTATAGCACAGATACGCAGTATTTT
. | TRBJ2-1 | TRBV7-2 | . | CASSLGKDLRLLNEQFF | TGTGCCAGCAGCTTAGGTAAAGACTTGCGCCTTCTCAATGAGCAGTTCTTC
few | TRBJ1-3 | TRBV6-5 | . | CASSPSVWAPDTIYF | TGTGCCAGCAGTCCCAGTGTGTGGGCACCTGACACCATATATTTT
. | TRBJ2-7 | TRBV6-5 | . | CASSYTTGVLFF | TGTGCCAGCAGTTACACCACGGGAGTTCTCTTCTTC
. | TRBJ1-2 | TRBV5-4 | . | CASSLPHWYGYTF | TGTGCCAGCAGCTTGCCCCACTGGTATGGCTACACCTTC
. | TRBJ1-6 | TRBV6-5 | . | CASTPSVVSPLHF | TGTGCCAGCACCCCCAGCGTAGTCTCACCCCTCCACTTT
. | TRBJ1-2 | TRBV30 | . | CAWYRTVTSAGYTF | TGTGCCTGGTACAGGACAGTAACTTCAGCTGGCTACACCTTC
. | TRBJ2-4 | TRBV6-1 | . | CASSEVMGPLAKNIQYF | TGTGCCAGCAGTGAAGTGATGGGGCCTCTAGCCAAAAACATTCAGTACTTC
few | TRBJ2-2 | TRBV10-1 | . | CASSERDSGELFF | TGCGCCAGCAGTGAGAGGGACTCCGGGGAGCTGTTTTTT
. | TRBJ2-2 | TRBV7-3 | TRBD2 | CASSPGLAGGTGELFF | TGTGCCAGCAGCCCAGGCCTAGCGGGCGGCACCGGGGAGCTGTTTTTT
few | TRBJ1-2 | TRBV4-1 | . | CASSQATSSNYGYTF | TGCGCCAGCAGCCAAGCAACAAGTAGCAACTATGGCTACACCTTC
. | TRBJ2-1 | TRBV27 | TRBD2 | CASSKLAGGGNEQFF | TGTGCCAGCAGTAAACTAGCGGGAGGAGGAAATGAGCAGTTCTTC
. | TRBJ2-1 | TRBV11-1 | . | CASSKQDPPGNEQFF | TGTGCCAGCAGCAAACAGGATCCTCCCGGCAATGAGCAGTTCTTC
once | TRBJ1-1 | TRBV10-3 | . | CAISPGGGIVTEAFF | TGTGCCATCAGTCCCGGGGGGGGGATCGTCACTGAAGCTTTCTTT
once | TRBJ2-7 | TRBV7-9 | TRBD1 | CASSRSGTDDEQYF | TGTGCCAGCAGCCGATCCGGGACAGACGACGAGCAGTACTTC
. | TRBJ2-3 | TRBV7-9 | . | CASSLAIAGTDTQYF | TGTGCCAGCAGCTTAGCGATTGCAGGCACAGATACGCAGTATTTT
. | TRBJ2-5 | TRBV5-1 | TRBD2 | CASSLGLAVQETQYF | TGCGCCAGCAGCTTGGGACTAGCGGTCCAAGAGACCCAGTACTTC
. | TRBJ2-6 | TRBV7-8 | . | CASSLARTGANVLTF | TGTGCCAGCAGCTTAGCGCGGACTGGGGCCAACGTCCTGACTTTC
few | TRBJ1-1 | TRBV9 | . | CASSPREGSTEAFF | TGTGCCAGCAGCCCAAGGGAGGGGAGCACTGAAGCTTTCTTT
. | TRBJ2-7 | TRBV5-1 | TRBD1 | CASSTGQGWREQYF | TGCGCCAGCAGCACCGGACAGGGTTGGCGGGAGCAGTACTTC
. | TRBJ1-2 | TRBV7-2 | . | CASGPGGLQGVHGYTF | TGTGCCAGCGGCCCGGGGGGTCTACAGGGAGTCCATGGCTACACCTTC
. | TRBJ2-7 | TRBV29-1 | TRBD2 | CSVVPGLASREQYF | TGCAGCGTAGTTCCGGGACTAGCTTCGCGCGAGCAGTACTTC